This section outlines one T cell receptor (beta chain) sequence together with its context. Its antigen is currently not known. Per-base qualities were not stored, and no clone one base away is much larger. Patients with autoimmune disease history or receiving systemic immunosuppression were excluded from the trial. Peripheral blood for TCR sequencing was collected from all dose cohorts at baseline, on cycle 4 day 1, and on cycle 7 day 1. Samples came from an open-label, multicenter, first-in-human phase I dose-escalation trial of ivuxolimab. The trial enrolled adults with locally advanced or metastatic head and neck squamous cell, hepatocellular, melanoma or renal cell carcinoma. Before TCR sequencing, CD4+ T cells and CD8+ T cells from peripheral blood were sorted into separate populations. V and J lose 0 bases and 1 base, and a span of 12 bases separates them. CDR3 length: 16 amino acids, cysteine to phenylalanine. CDR3 DNA only is kept here, 48 bases in frame from base 1. As encoded in the germline V gene, CDR1 is LGHNT while CDR2 is FRNRAP.

The sample comes from a study of OX40 agonist ivuxolimab in advanced cancers. For the study in its entirety: Ivuxolimab was a fully human IgG2 agonistic monoclonal antibody targeting the costimulatory receptor OX40 (CD134). Intravenous ivuxolimab was administered to patients every 2 weeks at six dose levels: 0.01, 0.1, 0.3, 1.5, 3 and 10 mg/kg. The paper covers the monotherapy dose-escalation part of the phase I ivuxolimab trial, which included N ≈ 54 patients. Prior anti-PD-1, anti-PD-L1 or anti-CTLA-4 therapy was permitted, and approximately 40% of dose-escalation patients had received checkpoint inhibitors. Peripheral TCRbeta sequencing aimed to test whether ivuxolimab altered TCR sequence diversity and caused clonal T-cell expansion. Partial responses occurred in three dose-escalation patients: two with cutaneous melanoma and one with hepatocellular carcinoma. Among the approximately 50 dose-escalation patients, 19 had hepatocellular carcinoma, about 15 melanoma, 9 renal cell carcinoma and 9 head and neck cancer. A male proportion of around 81% and a mean age of approximately 58 years, ranging from roughly 23 to 79, were recorded for the dose-escalation cohort. The investigation overall reported the following: In the 0.1-3.0 mg/kg groups, partial responders had among the lowest normalized peripheral clonal expansion, particularly in CD8+ T cells. At doses of 0.1 to 3.0 mg/kg, clonal expansion of both CD4+ and CD8+ blood T cells was observed from baseline to week 6. The antigen specificity of the clonally expanded peripheral T cells was not determined. After ivuxolimab, more expanded clones were found on average in CD8+ T cells than in CD4+ T cells. Low levels of normalized T-cell clonal expansion were also seen in some nonresponding patients.

Genomic DNA was isolated from the sorted cells so that the TCRbeta CDR3 region could be sequenced. The immunoSEQ Assay was used for sequencing of TCRbeta CDR3 regions. Not all clones reach the TCRdb copy of this immuneACCESS table, which keeps in-frame sequences only. Checked studies attribute under half of the gap to unresolved V genes and leave the rest unexplained. For this sample there are approximately 68,000 clones; 84% appear just once. Of the sample, about 2.1% is held by the ten largest clones. This TCR came from an adult with an advanced solid tumor such as melanoma, head and neck, liver or kidney cancer. The V and J genes are TRBV12-5 and TRBJ1-2; the D gene assignment is ambiguous. The sample here was CD4+ or CD8+ T cells sorted from blood, taken in a trial of the OX40 agonist ivuxolimab. The CDR3 sequence is CASGLVPPTLNYGYTF. The sequenced DNA: TGTGCTAGTGGTTTGGTACCGCCCACACTTAACTATGGCTACACCTTC.